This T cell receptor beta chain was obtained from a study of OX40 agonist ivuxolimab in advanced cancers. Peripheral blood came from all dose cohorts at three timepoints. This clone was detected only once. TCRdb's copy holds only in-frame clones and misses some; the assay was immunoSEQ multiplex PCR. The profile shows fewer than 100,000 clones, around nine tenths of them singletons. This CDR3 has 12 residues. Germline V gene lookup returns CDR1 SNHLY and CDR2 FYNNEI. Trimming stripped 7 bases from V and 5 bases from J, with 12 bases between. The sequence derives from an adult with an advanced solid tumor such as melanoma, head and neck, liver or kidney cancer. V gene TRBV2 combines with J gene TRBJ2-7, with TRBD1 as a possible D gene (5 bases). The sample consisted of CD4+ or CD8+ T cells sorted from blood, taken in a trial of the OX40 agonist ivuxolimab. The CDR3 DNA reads TGTGCCAGCATCCAGGGTAGCCACGAGCAGTACTTC. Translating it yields CASIQGSHEQYF.